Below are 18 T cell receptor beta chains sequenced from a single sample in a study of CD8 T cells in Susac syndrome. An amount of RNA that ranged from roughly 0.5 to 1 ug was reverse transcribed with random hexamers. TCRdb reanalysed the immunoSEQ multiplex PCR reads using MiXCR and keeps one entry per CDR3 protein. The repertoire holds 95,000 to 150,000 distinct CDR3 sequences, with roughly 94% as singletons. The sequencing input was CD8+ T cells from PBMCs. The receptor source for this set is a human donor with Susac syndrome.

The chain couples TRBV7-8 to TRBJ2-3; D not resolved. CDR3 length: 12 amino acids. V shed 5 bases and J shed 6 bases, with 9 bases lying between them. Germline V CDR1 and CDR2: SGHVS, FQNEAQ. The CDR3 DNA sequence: TGTGCCAGCAGCAGGGCCCCCGATACGCAGTATTTT. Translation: CASSRAPDTQYF.

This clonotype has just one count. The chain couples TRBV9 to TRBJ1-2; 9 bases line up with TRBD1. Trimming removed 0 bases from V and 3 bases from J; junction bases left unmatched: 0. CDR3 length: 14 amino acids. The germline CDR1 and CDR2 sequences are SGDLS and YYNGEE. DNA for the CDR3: TGTGCCAGCAGCGTAGGACAGGGGGACTATGGCTACACCTTC. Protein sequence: CASSVGQGDYGYTF.

The CDR3 DNA follows: TGCGCCAGCAGCCTAGAGACCCCCTCTGGTGGCTACACCTTC. Protein product: CASSLETPSGGYTF. The rearrangement joins TRBV4-1 to TRBJ1-2; no firm D call. This CDR3 is built from 14 residues. Germline CDR1 reads MGHRA; CDR2 reads YSYEKL. The V and J ends lost 4 bases and 7 bases respectively, with 16 bases between them.

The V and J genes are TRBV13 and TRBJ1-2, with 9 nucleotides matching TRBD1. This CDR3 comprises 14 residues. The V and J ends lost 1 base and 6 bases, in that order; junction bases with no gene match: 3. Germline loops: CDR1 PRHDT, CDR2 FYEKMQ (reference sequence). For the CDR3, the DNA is TGTGCCAGCAGCTTAGACAGGGGGCGAGATGGCTACACCTTC. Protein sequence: CASSLDRGRDGYTF. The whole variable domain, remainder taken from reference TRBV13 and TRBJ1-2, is AAGVIQSPRHLIKEKRETATLKCYPIPRHDTVYWYQQGPGQDPQFLISFYEKMQSDKGSIPDRFSAQQFSDYHSELNMSSLELGDSALYFCASSLDRGRDGYTFGSGTRLTVV.

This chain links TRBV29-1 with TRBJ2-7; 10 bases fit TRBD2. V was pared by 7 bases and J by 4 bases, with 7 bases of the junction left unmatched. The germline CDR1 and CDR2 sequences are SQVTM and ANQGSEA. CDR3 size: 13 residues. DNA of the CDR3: TGCAGCGCTCAAGCGGGGGGGCCTTACGAGCAGTACTTC. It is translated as CSAQAGGPYEQYF.

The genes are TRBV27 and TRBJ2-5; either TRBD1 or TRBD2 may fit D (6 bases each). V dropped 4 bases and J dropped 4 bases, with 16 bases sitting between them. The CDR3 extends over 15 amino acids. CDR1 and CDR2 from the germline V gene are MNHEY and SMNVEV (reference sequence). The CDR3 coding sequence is TGTGCCAGCAGTTCCTTCGACGGGGGCTTAGAGACCCAGTACTTC. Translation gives CASSSFDGGLETQYF.

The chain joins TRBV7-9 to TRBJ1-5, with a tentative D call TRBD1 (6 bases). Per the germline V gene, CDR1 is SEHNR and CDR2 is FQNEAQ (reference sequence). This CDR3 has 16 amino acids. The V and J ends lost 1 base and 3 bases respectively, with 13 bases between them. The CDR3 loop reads CASSLVTSGDNQPQHF. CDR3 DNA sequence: TGTGCCAGCAGCTTAGTCACCTCAGGGGACAATCAGCCCCAGCATTTT.

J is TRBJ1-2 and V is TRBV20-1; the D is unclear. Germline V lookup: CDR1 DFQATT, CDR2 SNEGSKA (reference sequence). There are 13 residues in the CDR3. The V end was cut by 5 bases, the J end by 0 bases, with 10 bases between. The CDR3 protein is CSAPTEANYGYTF. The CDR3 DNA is TGCAGTGCTCCTACAGAGGCTAACTATGGCTACACCTTC.

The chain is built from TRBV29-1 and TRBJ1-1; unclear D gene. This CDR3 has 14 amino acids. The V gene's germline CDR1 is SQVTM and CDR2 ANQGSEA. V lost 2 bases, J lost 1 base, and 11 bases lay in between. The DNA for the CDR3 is TGCAGCGTTGAAAACGGAGAGAGGAACACTGAAGCTTTCTTT. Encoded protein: CSVENGERNTEAFF.

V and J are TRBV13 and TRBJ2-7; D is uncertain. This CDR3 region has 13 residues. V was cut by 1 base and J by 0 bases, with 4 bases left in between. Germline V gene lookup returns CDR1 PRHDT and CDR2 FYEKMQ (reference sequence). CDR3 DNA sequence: TGTGCCAGCAGCTTAGTGGACTCCTACGAGCAGTACTTC. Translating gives CASSLVDSYEQYF.

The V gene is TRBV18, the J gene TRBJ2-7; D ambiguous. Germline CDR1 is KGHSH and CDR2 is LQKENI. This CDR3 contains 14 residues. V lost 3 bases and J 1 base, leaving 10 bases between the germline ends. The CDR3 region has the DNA TGTGCCAGCTCACCCTCGGGTTTGTCCTACGAGCAGTACTTC. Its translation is CASSPSGLSYEQYF.

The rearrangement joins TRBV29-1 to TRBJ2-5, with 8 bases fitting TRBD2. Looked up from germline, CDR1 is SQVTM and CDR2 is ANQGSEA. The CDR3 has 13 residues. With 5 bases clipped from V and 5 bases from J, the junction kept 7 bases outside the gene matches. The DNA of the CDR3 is TGCAGCGTTCTGGCGGGGGGTCGGGAGACCCAGTACTTC. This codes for CSVLAGGRETQYF.

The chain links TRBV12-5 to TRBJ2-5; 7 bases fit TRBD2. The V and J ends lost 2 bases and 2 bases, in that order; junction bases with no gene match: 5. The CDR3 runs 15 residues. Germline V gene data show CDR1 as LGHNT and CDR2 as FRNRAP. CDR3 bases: TGTGCTAGTGGTTTGACGGCTAGCGGACAAGAGACCCAGTACTTC. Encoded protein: CASGLTASGQETQYF.

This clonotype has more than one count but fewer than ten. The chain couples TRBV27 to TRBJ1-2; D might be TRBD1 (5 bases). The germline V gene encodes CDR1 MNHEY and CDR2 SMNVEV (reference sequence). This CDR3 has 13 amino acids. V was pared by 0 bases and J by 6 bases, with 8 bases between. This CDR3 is CASSLSSGNGYTF. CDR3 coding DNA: TGTGCCAGCAGTTTATCGTCAGGGAATGGCTACACCTTC.

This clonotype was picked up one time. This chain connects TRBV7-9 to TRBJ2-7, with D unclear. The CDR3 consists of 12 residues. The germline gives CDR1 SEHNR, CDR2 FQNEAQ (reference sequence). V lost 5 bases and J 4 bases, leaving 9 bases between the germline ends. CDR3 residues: CASSHIPYEQYF. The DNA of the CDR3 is TGTGCCAGCAGCCACATCCCATACGAGCAGTACTTC.

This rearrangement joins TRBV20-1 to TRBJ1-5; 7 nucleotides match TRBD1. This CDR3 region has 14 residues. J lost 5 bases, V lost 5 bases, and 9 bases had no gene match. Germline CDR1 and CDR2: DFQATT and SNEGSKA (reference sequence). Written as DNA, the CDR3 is TGCAGTGCTCCCGGGACAGATCACGATCAGCCCCAGCATTTT. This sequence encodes CSAPGTDHDQPQHF.

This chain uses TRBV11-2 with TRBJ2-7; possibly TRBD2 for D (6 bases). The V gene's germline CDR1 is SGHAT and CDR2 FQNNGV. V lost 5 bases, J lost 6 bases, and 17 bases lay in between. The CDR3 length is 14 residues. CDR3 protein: CASSPTGGVLEQYF. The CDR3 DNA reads TGTGCCAGCAGCCCAACCGGAGGGGTCCTCGAGCAGTACTTC.

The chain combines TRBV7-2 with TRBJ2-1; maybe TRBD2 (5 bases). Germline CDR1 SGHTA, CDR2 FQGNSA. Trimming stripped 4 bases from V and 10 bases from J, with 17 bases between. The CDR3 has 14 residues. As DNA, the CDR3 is TGTGCCAGCAGCTACGCAGGACTTGTCGAAGAGCAGTTCTTC. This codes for CASSYAGLVEEQFF.